The T cell receptor (beta chain) under discussion was sequenced for a study of blood T cell repertoires in COVID-19. CDR1 and CDR2 from the germline V gene are LGHDT and YNNKEL (reference sequence). This CDR3 spans 16 amino acids. J was trimmed by 0 bases and V by 3 bases; bases with no gene match: 8. Repertoires were generated with immunoSEQ multiplex PCR, while TCRdb's copy carries only in-frame clones and drops some. The sample has under 250,000 clones, about 82% seen once. This TCR came from an elderly woman with COVID-19, enrolled during active disease. The chain joins TRBV3-1 (or the pseudogene TRBV3-2) to TRBJ2-7, with 7 nucleotides matching TRBD2. Sequencing input: peripheral blood. The CDR3 nucleotides are TGTGCCAGCAGCCACAGGATGGGGGGGAGCTCCTACGAGCAGTACTTC. Its protein product is CASSHRMGGSSYEQYF.